This passage covers 18 T cell receptor beta chains from one sample sequenced in a study of T cell responses to AZD1222 COVID-19 vaccine. Sequencing used immunoSEQ multiplex PCR; TCRdb keeps in-frame clones, though not all of them. The data contain 150,000 to 200,000 clones, 85% to 95% of them seen just once; the ten biggest clones take up less than 11%. The source material was peripheral blood, sampled on day 0 of AZD1222 vaccination. Receptor source: an adult in good health.

J is TRBJ1-6 and V is TRBV6-6; D not resolved. Germline CDR1 MNHNY, CDR2 SVGAGI (reference sequence). This CDR3 has 12 residues. V was shortened by 6 bases and J by 7 bases, with 7 bases between the two germline ends. The CDR3 DNA reads TGTGCCAGCAGGGTACAGAATTCACCCCTCCACTTT. This translates into CASRVQNSPLHF.

The chain combines TRBV28 with TRBJ1-6; TRBD1 agrees at 11 bases. This CDR3 region has 14 residues. Germline lookup yields CDR1 MDHEN and CDR2 SYDVKM. Trimming took 6 bases from V and 9 from J; bases not matched to a gene: 4. The CDR3 spells CASRPGTGGSPLHF. In nucleotides, the CDR3 is TGTGCCAGCAGGCCGGGGACAGGGGGTTCACCCCTCCACTTT. Full variable domain (remainder filled in from reference TRBV28 and TRBJ1-6): DVKVTQSSRYLVKRTGEKVFLECVQDMDHENMFWYRQDPGLGLRLIYFSYDVKMKEKGDIPEGYSVSREKKERFSLILESASTNQTSMYLCASRPGTGGSPLHFGNGTRLTVT.

V usage is TRBV13 and J usage is TRBJ2-2, with 7 bases that match TRBD1. Germline V gene lookup returns CDR1 PRHDT and CDR2 FYEKMQ (reference sequence). With V trimmed by 2 bases and J by 3 bases, 9 bases remained unmatched. The CDR3 contains 17 residues. CDR3 coding DNA: TGTGCCAGCAGCTTACTGACGCATGGACAGGACACCGGGGAGCTGTTTTTT. Protein product: CASSLLTHGQDTGELFF. The full variable domain, rest sourced from reference TRBV13 and TRBJ2-2, is AAGVIQSPRHLIKEKRETATLKCYPIPRHDTVYWYQQGPGQDPQFLISFYEKMQSDKGSIPDRFSAQQFSDYHSELNMSSLELGDSALYFCASSLLTHGQDTGELFFGEGSRLTVL.

The V call is TRBV5-8, the J call TRBJ1-1; no clear D gene. The germline CDR1 and CDR2 sequences are SGHTS and YDEGEE. Between the trimmed V and J ends, which lost 0 bases and 4 bases, there was a span of 13 bases. CDR3 length: 15 amino acids. The CDR3 region is CASSLGSIETTEAFF. The CDR3 nucleotides read TGTGCCAGCAGCTTGGGTTCAATAGAGACCACTGAAGCTTTCTTT.

The chain uses TRBV29-1 and TRBJ1-1; D not resolved. CDR1 SQVTM and CDR2 ANQGSEA come from the germline V gene. This CDR3 comprises 14 residues. With 0 bases removed from V and 7 bases from J, the gap between germline ends came to 15 bases. CDR3 DNA sequence: TGCAGCGTTGAAGATCAGGAAGGCTCTCTTGAAGCTTTCTTT. Translated: CSVEDQEGSLEAFF.

The chain carries TRBV6-2 or TRBV6-3 and TRBJ1-1, with no clear D. V was clipped by 0 bases and J by 1 base, with 18 bases between them. This CDR3 has 18 residues. The V gene's germline CDR1 is MNHEY and CDR2 SVGEGT. The DNA of the CDR3 is TGTGCCAGCAGTTACTCAGAGGGATCGGGTCGATGGAACACTGAAGCTTTCTTT. Protein product: CASSYSEGSGRWNTEAFF.

V usage is TRBV4-2 and J usage is TRBJ2-5; D perhaps matches TRBD1 (5 bases). Trimming removed 0 bases from V and 5 bases from J, with 13 bases in between. In germline, CDR1 is LGHNA, CDR2 YNFKEQ. The CDR3 extends over 15 amino acids. CDR3: CASSQEMGPGETQYF. The DNA of the CDR3 is TGTGCCAGCAGCCAAGAAATGGGGCCTGGGGAGACCCAGTACTTC.

The chain combines TRBV5-1 with TRBJ2-2; no reliable D call. Trimming left V 0 bases short and J 7 bases short, with 19 bases between. The germline V gene has CDR1 SGHRS and CDR2 YFSETQ. The length of the CDR3 is 17 residues. The CDR3, as DNA: TGCGCCAGCAGCTTGGAATACGACAACCAATTCGGCGGGGAGCTGTTTTTT. Its protein is CASSLEYDNQFGGELFF.

This sequence joins TRBV6-4 and TRBJ2-7, with D perhaps TRBD1 (6 bases). The V and J ends lost 0 bases and 0 bases respectively, with 6 bases between them. The CDR3 spans 14 residues. In germline, CDR1 is MRHNA, CDR2 SNTAGT. CDR3 region: CASSDSGGSYEQYV. CDR3 coding DNA: TGTGCCAGCAGTGACTCAGGGGGCTCCTACGAGCAGTACGTC.

This clone showed up just once. The V and J genes are TRBV27 and TRBJ2-7; 9 bases fit TRBD1. Germline lookup yields CDR1 MNHEY and CDR2 SMNVEV (reference sequence). The CDR3 spans 14 residues. J was trimmed by 2 bases and V by 5 bases; bases with no gene match: 4. CDR3 DNA sequence: TGTGCCAGCAGTACGAGGGACAGGGCCTACGAGCAGTACTTC. Translating it yields CASSTRDRAYEQYF.

This chain links TRBV11-2 with TRBJ1-1; no clear D. With 1 base removed from V and 6 bases from J, the gap between germline ends came to 3 bases. CDR1 and CDR2 from the germline V gene are SGHAT and FQNNGV. The CDR3 has 11 amino acids. The CDR3: CASSLGSEAFF. For the CDR3, the DNA is TGTGCCAGCAGCTTAGGCTCTGAAGCTTTCTTT.

V gene TRBV6-5 combines with J gene TRBJ2-7; TRBD2 might be the D (5 bases). Germline values: CDR1 MNHEY, CDR2 SVGAGI. Trimming shortened V by 6 bases and J by 1 base, and 13 bases separated the two germline ends. The CDR3 loop spans 14 amino acids. CDR3 protein: CASRAPGLSYEQYV. Written as DNA, the CDR3 is TGTGCCAGCAGAGCCCCAGGACTGTCCTACGAGCAGTACGTC.

The chain is built from TRBV18 and TRBJ1-2; TRBD1 is a possible D gene (6 bases). Germline CDR1 and CDR2: KGHSH and LQKENI. The CDR3 sequence is 13 residues long. V gave up 8 bases and J gave up 4 bases, with 14 bases separating them. For the CDR3, the DNA is TGTGCCAGCGCCCAACAGGGTGGCTATGGCTACACCTTC. Translating it yields CASAQQGGYGYTF. Drawing the rest from reference TRBV18 and TRBJ1-2, the complete variable domain is NAGVMQNPRHLVRRRGQEARLRCSPMKGHSHVYWYRQLPEEGLKFMVYLQKENIIDESGMPKERFSAEFPKEGPSILRIQQVVRGDSAAYFCASAQQGGYGYTFGSGTRLTVV.

This chain joins TRBV6-2 or TRBV6-3 and TRBJ1-6; TRBD1 matches at 8 bases. V lost 4 bases, J lost 7 bases, and 6 bases stayed unmatched. Germline V gene sequence: CDR1 MNHEY, CDR2 SVGEGT. This CDR3 contains 15 residues. The CDR3 DNA sequence: TGTGCCAGCAGTTCCCCCGGGACAGGCAATTCACCCCTCCACTTT. This sequence encodes CASSSPGTGNSPLHF.

The chain employs TRBV5-1 and TRBJ1-6; maybe TRBD1 (6 bases). Germline values: CDR1 SGHRS, CDR2 YFSETQ. Trimming pared 1 base from V and 10 bases from J, leaving 15 bases between. The CDR3 has 15 amino acids. The DNA of the CDR3 is TGCGCCAGCAGCTTGTCGGGGGGCGTTGGATCACCCCTCCACTTT. It yields the protein CASSLSGGVGSPLHF.

This chain's CDR3 is CASSEDGGGAGEQFF. CDR3 DNA: TGTGCCAGCAGCGAAGATGGCGGGGGGGCGGGTGAGCAGTTCTTC. The chain couples TRBV6-4 to TRBJ2-1, with 9 bases that match TRBD2. The CDR3 spans 15 residues. Germline trimming cut 6 bases from V and 9 bases from J; bases unmatched to any gene: 12. Per germline, CDR1 MRHNA and CDR2 SNTAGT.

The V call is TRBV21-1, the J call TRBJ1-1; the D segment call TRBD1 is taken from the table without a DNA check. TRBV21-1 is a listed pseudogene. CDR3 length: 15 residues. CDR3 sequence: CASSKADRLNTEAFF. CDR3 in DNA: TGTGCCAGCAGCAAAGCTGACAGACTTAACACTGAAGCTTTCTTT.

The chain has TRBV2 and TRBJ1-1; D is unresolved. Between the trimmed V and J ends, which lost 2 bases and 1 base, there was a span of 11 bases. This CDR3 comprises 15 residues. CDR1 and CDR2 (germline): SNHLY, FYNNEI. The CDR3 here is CASSELVAGNTEAFF. Here the CDR3 DNA reads TGTGCCAGCAGTGAATTAGTAGCAGGGAACACTGAAGCTTTCTTT.